A single T cell receptor (beta chain) is shown here with its context. The antigen remains unidentified. The CDR3 consists of 14 residues. V gave up 4 bases and J gave up 5 bases; unmatched junction bases: 3. The entry originates in a study of T-cell memory formation after mild COVID-19. TCRdb passed the 5' RACE reads through MiXCR, listing each CDR3 protein once. The table records 250,000 to 350,000 distinct CDR3 sequences, under 20% of them present only once. Findings and caveats of the study: Detection of some responders pre-infection suggested pre-existing cross-reactive memory T cells participated. Researchers report contracting CD4+ clones mostly in CM and EM, with CD8+ clones in EMRA. Clones shrinking from day 15 to 85 showed even CD4/CD8 mixes; later expanders tilted CD4+.

The V gene is TRBV12-3 or TRBV12-4, the J gene TRBJ1-5, with TRBD1 matching over 9 bases. The receptor was derived from a man younger than 35 who had mild COVID-19 (a few samples of this study predate the infection). Cell type and time point are not known. The sequenced material came from PBMCs or a T cell subset sorted from them (not recorded which). CDR3 region: CASSYRGRHQPQHF. As DNA, the CDR3 is TGTGCCAGCAGTTACAGGGGGCGCCATCAGCCCCAGCATTTT.